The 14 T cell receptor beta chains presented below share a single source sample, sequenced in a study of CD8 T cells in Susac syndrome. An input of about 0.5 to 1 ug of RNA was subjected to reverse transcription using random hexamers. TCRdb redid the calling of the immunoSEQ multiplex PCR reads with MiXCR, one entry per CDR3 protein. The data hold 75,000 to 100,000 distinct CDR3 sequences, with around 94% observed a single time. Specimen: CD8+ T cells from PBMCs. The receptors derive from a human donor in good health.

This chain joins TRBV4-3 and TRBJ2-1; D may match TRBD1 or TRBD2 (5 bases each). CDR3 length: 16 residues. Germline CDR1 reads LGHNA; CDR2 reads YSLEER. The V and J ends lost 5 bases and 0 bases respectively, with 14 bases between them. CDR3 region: CASSKDWGSSYNEQFF. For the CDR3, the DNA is TGCGCCAGCAGCAAGGACTGGGGGAGCTCCTACAATGAGCAGTTCTTC.

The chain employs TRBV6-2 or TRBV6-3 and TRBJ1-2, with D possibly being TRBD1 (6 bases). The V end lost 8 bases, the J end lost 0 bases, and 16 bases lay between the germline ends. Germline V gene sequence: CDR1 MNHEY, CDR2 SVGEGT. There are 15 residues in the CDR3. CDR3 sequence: CASLPGQPANYGYTF. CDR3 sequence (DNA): TGTGCCAGCCTACCTGGACAGCCAGCTAACTATGGCTACACCTTC.

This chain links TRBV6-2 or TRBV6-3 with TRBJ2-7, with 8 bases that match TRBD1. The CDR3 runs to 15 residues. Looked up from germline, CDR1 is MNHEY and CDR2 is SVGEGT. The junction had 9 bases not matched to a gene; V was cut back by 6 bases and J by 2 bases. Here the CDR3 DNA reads TGTGCCAGCAGCTCCTCCCGGGACAGGACCTACGAGCAGTACTTC. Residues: CASSSSRDRTYEQYF.

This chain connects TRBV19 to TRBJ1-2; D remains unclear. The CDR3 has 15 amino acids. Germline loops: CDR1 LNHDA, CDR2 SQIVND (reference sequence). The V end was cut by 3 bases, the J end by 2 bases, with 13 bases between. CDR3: CASSMTWTFNYGYTF. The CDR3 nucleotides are TGTGCCAGTAGTATGACATGGACGTTCAACTATGGCTACACCTTC.

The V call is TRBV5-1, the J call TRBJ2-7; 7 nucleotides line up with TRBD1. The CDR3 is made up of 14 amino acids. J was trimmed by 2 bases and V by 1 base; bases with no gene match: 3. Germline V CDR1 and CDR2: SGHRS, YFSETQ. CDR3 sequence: CASSLRQGAYEQYF. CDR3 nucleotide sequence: TGCGCCAGCAGCTTGAGGCAGGGGGCCTACGAGCAGTACTTC.

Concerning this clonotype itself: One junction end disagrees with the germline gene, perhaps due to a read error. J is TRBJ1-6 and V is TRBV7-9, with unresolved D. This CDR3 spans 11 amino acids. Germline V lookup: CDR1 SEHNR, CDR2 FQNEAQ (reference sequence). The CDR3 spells CASSYDSPLHF. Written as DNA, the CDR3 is TGTGCCAGCAGCTATGATTCACCCCTCCACTTT.

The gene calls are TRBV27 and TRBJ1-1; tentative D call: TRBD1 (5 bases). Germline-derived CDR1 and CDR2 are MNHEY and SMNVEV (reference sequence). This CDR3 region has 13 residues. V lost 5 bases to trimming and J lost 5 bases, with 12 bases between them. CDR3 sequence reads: CASSIGQYTEAFF. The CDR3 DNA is TGTGCCAGCAGTATCGGACAATATACTGAAGCTTTCTTT.

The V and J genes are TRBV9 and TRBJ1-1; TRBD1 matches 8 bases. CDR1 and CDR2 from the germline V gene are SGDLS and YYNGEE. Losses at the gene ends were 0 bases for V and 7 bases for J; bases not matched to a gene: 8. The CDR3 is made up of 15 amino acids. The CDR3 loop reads CASSVDGGTGGEAFF. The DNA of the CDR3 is TGTGCCAGCAGCGTAGATGGGGGGACAGGTGGTGAAGCTTTCTTT.

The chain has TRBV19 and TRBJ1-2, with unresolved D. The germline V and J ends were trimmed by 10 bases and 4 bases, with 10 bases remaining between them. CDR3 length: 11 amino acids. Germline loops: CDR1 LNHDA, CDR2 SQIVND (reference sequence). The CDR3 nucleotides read TGTGCCACTGAAGACGTCTATGGCTACACCTTC. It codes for CATEDVYGYTF.

The CDR3 is CASSQDNRGAARTQYF. In DNA, the CDR3 is TGCGCCAGCAGCCAAGATAACCGCGGGGCGGCGCGTACGCAGTATTTT. The V call is TRBV4-1, the J call TRBJ2-3; tentatively, D is TRBD2 (6 bases). V was pared by 0 bases and J by 8 bases, with 18 bases between. This CDR3 region has 16 residues. Germline loops: CDR1 MGHRA, CDR2 YSYEKL.

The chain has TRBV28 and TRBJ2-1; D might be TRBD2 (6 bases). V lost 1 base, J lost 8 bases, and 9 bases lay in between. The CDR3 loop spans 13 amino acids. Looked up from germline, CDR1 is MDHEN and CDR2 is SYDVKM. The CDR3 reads CASSLYGEDEQFF. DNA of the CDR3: TGTGCCAGCAGTTTATACGGGGAGGATGAGCAGTTCTTC.

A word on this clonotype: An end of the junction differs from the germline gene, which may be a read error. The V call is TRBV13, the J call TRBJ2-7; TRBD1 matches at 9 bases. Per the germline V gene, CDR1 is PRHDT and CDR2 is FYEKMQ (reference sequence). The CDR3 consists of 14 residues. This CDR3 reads CASSLGTGRYEQYF. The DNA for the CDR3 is TGTGCCAGCAGCCTAGGGACAGGGAGGTACGAGCAGTACTTC. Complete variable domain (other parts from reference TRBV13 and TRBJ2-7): AAGVIQSPRHLIKEKRETATLKCYPIPRHDTVYWYQQGPGQDPQFLISFYEKMQSDKGSIPDRFSAQQFSDYHSELNMSSLELGDSALYFCASSLGTGRYEQYFGPGTRLTVT.

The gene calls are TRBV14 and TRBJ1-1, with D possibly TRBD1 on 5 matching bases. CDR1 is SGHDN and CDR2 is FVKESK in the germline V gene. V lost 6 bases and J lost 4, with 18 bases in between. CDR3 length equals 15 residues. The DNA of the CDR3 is TGTGCCAGCAGACCGACAGCGCCTGGCGGCACTGAAGCTTTCTTT. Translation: CASRPTAPGGTEAFF.

CDR3 sequence reads: CSARDPGTGNEQFF. CDR3 sequence (DNA): TGCAGTGCTAGAGATCCGGGGACTGGCAATGAGCAGTTCTTC. V and J are TRBV20-1 and TRBJ2-1, with a possible D match to TRBD2 (6 bases). Trimming removed 0 bases at V and 6 bases at J, with 12 bases between. Germline V gene data show CDR1 as DFQATT and CDR2 as SNEGSKA (reference sequence). This CDR3 contains 14 residues.